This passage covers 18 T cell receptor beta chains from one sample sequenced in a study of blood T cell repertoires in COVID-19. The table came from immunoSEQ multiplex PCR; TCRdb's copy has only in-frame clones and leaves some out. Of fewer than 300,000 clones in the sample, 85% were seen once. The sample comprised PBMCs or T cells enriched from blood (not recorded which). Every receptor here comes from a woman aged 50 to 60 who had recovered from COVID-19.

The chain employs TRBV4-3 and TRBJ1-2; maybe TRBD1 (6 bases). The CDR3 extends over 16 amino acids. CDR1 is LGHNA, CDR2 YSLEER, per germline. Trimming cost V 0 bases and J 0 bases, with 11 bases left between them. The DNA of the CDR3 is TGCGCCAGCAGCCAAGATATGGGGGCCGCTAACTATGGCTACACCTTC. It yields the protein CASSQDMGAANYGYTF.

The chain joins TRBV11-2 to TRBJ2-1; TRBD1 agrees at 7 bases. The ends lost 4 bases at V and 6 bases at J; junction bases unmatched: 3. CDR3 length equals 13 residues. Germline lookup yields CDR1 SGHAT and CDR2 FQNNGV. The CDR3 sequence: CASSSGQPNEQFF. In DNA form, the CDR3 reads TGTGCCAGCAGCTCGGGACAGCCCAATGAGCAGTTCTTC. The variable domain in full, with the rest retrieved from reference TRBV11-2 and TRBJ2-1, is EAGVAQSPRYKIIEKRQSVAFWCNPISGHATLYWYQQILGQGPKLLIQFQNNGVVDDSQLPKDRFSAERLKGVDSTLKIQPAKLEDSAVYLCASSSGQPNEQFFGPGTRLTVL.

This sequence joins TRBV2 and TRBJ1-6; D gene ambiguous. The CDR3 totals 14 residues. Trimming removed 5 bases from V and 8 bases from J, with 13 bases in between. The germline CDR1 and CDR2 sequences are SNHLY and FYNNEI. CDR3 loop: CASSSLSGDSPLHF. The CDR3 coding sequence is TGTGCCAGCAGTTCTCTGTCCGGGGATTCACCCCTCCACTTT. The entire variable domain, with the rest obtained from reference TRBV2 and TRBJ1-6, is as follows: EPEVTQTPSHQVTQMGQEVILRCVPISNHLYFYWYRQILGQKVEFLVSFYNNEISEKSEIFDDQFSVERPDGSNFTLKIRSTKLEDSAMYFCASSSLSGDSPLHFGNGTRLTVT.

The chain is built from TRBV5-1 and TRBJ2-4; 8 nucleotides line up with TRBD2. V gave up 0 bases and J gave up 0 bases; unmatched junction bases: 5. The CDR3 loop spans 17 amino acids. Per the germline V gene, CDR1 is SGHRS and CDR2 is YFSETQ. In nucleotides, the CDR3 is TGCGCCAGCAGCTTGGCCGGGAGGGGACTAGCCAAAAACATTCAGTACTTC. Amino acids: CASSLAGRGLAKNIQYF. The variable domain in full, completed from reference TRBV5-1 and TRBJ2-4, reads KAGVTQTPRYLIKTRGQQVTLSCSPISGHRSVSWYQQTPGQGLQFLFEYFSETQRNKGNFPGRFSGRQFSNSRSEMNVSTLELGDSALYLCASSLAGRGLAKNIQYFGAGTRLSVL.

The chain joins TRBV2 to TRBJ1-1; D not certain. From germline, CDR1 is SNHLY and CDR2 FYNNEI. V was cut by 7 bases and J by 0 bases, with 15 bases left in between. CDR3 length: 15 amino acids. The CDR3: CASNGRETVNTEAFF. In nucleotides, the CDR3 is TGTGCCAGCAATGGTCGGGAAACGGTGAACACTGAAGCTTTCTTT.

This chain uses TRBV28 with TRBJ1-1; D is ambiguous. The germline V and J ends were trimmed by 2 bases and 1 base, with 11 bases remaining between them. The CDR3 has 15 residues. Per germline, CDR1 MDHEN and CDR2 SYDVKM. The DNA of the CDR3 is TGTGCCAGCAGTTTAAACGGGGATTCGAACACTGAAGCTTTCTTT. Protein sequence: CASSLNGDSNTEAFF.

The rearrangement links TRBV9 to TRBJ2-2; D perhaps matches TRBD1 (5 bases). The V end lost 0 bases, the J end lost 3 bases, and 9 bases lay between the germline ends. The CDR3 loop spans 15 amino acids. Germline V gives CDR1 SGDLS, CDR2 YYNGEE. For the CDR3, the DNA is TGTGCCAGCAGCGTAGGGGGCCGGGACACCGGGGAGCTGTTTTTT. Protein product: CASSVGGRDTGELFF.

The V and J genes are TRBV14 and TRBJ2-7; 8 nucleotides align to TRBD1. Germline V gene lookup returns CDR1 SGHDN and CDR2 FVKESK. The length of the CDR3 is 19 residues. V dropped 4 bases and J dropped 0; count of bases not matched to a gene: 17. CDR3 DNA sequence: TGTGCCAGCAGCCCCCGCCCGACAGGGGCAAAGTCCCTCTCCTACGAGCAGTACTTC. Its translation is CASSPRPTGAKSLSYEQYF.

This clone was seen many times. The CDR3 nucleotides are TGCAGTGCTAGTGACAGGGCCCTCCAAGAGACCCAGTACTTC. Protein product: CSASDRALQETQYF. V is TRBV20-1 and J is TRBJ2-5; 7 bases are a match to TRBD1. CDR1 and CDR2 (germline): DFQATT, SNEGSKA (reference sequence). Losses at the gene ends were 3 bases for V and 1 base for J; bases not matched to a gene: 5. There are 14 residues in the CDR3.

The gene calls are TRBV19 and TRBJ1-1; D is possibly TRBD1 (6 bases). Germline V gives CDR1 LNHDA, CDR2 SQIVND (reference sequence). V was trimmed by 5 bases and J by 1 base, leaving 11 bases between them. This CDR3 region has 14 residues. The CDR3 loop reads CASSPGQRNTEAFF. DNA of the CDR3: TGTGCCAGTAGTCCAGGACAGCGGAACACTGAAGCTTTCTTT. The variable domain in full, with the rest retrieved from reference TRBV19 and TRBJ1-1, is DGGITQSPKYLFRKEGQNVTLSCEQNLNHDAMYWYRQDPGQGLRLIYYSQIVNDFQKGDIAEGYSVSREKKESFPLTVTSAQKNPTAFYLCASSPGQRNTEAFFGQGTRLTVV.

As DNA, the CDR3 is TGTGCCAGTAGTATAGCTTCGCCTAGCGGGAAAGATACGCAGTATTTT. The encoded protein is CASSIASPSGKDTQYF. The V and J genes are TRBV19 and TRBJ2-3, with TRBD2 matching 9 bases. This CDR3 region has 16 residues. The germline V gene has CDR1 LNHDA and CDR2 SQIVND (reference sequence). The V and J ends lost 1 base and 5 bases, in that order; junction bases with no gene match: 7.

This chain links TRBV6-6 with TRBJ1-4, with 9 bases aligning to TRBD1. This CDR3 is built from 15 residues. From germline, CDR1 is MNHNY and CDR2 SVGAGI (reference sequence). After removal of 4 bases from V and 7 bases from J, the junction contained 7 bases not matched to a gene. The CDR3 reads CASSSQGARGEKLFF. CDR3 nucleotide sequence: TGTGCCAGCAGTTCACAGGGGGCGCGAGGTGAAAAACTGTTTTTT.

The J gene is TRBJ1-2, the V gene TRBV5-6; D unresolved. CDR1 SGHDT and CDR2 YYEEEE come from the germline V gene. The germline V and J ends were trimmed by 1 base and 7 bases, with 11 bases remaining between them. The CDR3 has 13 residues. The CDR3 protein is CASSLIQGGGYTF. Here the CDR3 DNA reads TGTGCCAGCAGCTTGATACAAGGCGGTGGCTACACCTTC. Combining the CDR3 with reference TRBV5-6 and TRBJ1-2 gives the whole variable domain DAGVTQSPTHLIKTRGQQVTLRCSPKSGHDTVSWYQQALGQGPQFIFQYYEEEERQRGNFPDRFSGHQFPNYSSELNVNALLLGDSALYLCASSLIQGGGYTFGSGTRLTVV.

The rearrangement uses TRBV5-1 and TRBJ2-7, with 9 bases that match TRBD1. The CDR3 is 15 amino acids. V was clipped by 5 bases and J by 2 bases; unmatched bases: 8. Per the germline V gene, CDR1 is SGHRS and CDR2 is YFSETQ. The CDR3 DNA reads TGCGCCAGCAGGGGTTCGGGACAGGGTCCCTACGAGCAGTACTTC. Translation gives CASRGSGQGPYEQYF.

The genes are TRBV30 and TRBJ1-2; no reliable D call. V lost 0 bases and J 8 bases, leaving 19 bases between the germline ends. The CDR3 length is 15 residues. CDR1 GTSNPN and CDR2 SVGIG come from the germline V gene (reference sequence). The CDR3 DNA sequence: TGTGCCTGGAGTGTAGGTCGGAGTCTCGGTTTCGGCTACACCTTC. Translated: CAWSVGRSLGFGYTF.

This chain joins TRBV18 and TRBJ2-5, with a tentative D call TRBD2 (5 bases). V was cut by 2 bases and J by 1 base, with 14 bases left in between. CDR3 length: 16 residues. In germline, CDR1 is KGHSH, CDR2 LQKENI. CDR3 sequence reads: CASSPGPEGSQETQYF. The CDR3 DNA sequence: TGTGCCAGCTCACCAGGCCCAGAGGGATCCCAAGAGACCCAGTACTTC.

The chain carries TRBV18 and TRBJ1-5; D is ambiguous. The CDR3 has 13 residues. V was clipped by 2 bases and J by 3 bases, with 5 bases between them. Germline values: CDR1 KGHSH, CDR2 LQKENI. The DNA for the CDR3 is TGTGCCAGCTCACCAGGGCCCAATCAGCCCCAGCATTTT. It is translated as CASSPGPNQPQHF.

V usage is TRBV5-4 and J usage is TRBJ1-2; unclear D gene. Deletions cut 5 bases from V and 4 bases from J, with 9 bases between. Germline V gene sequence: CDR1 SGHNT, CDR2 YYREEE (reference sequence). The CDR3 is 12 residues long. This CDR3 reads CASRQPSYGYTF. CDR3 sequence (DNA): TGTGCCAGCAGACAACCTAGCTATGGCTACACCTTC. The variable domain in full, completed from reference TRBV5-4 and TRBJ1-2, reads ETGVTQSPTHLIKTRGQQVTLRCSSQSGHNTVSWYQQALGQGPQFIFQYYREEENGRGNFPPRFSGLQFPNYSSELNVNALELDDSALYLCASRQPSYGYTFGSGTRLTVV.